The present TCR beta chain was sequenced within a study of T cell repertoires in cytomegalovirus infection. The overall study: Carrying CMV and the relevant HLA type showed in public TCR beta signatures.

Overall study results and limits: It was HLA-C-restricted CMV-specific TCR beta clonotypes that dominated the response ex vivo. The study identified carriers of CMV plus the relevant HLA from cumulative public TCR beta family frequency.

Turning to this clonotype: The antigen remains undetermined.

Germline CDR1 is MNHNY and CDR2 is SVGAGI (reference sequence). Trimming stripped 4 bases from V and 8 bases from J, with 14 bases between. The CDR3 has 14 residues. TCRdb passed the reads through MiXCR, listing each CDR3 protein once. The sample shows 40,000 to 55,000 distinct CDR3 sequences, around 20% of them seen only once. The chain joins TRBV6-6 to TRBJ1-4; D remains ambiguous. The clonotype comes from a human donor in good health (CMV status not recorded). Some clones in this sample may be carry-over from other donors' samples. The sample here was CD8+ T cells from cultured PBMCs, taken from culture after CMV antigen stimulation. DNA for the CDR3: TGTGCCAGCAGTTTAGACGAGGAAGGGGAAAAACTGTTTTTT. This translates into CASSLDEEGEKLFF.